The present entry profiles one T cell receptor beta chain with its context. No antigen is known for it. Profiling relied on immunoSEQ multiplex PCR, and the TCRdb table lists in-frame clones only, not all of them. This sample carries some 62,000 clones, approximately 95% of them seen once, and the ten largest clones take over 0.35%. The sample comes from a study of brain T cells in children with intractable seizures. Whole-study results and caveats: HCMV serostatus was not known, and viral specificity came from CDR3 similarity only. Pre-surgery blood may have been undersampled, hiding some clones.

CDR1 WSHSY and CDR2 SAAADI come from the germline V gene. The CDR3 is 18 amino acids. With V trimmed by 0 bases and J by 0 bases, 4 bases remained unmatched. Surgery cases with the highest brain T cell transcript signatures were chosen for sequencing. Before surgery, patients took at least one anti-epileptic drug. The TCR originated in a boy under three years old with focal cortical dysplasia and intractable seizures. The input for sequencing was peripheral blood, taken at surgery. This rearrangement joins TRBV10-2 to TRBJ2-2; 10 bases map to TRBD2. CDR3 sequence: CASSESRSGGANTGELFF. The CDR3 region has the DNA TGCGCCAGCAGTGAGTCTCGGAGCGGGGGGGCGAACACCGGGGAGCTGTTTTTT.